The following is a T cell receptor beta chain sequence with its context. Its antigen is as yet unknown. The data derive from a study of cytomegalovirus exposure and HLA in healthy donors. Study-level background: Most genotyped donors, approximately 77% of 398, had Caucasian-associated genetic ancestry.

Germline loops: CDR1 SGHTA, CDR2 FQGTGA. The CDR3 extends over 13 amino acids. Trimming pared 6 bases from V and 8 bases from J, leaving 16 bases between. Researchers ran the PCR with 60 Vbeta and 13 Jbeta primers. Sequenced by immunoSEQ multiplex PCR; TCRdb stores in-frame clones only, minus some. The data show nearly 110,000 clones, around 76% seen once. Overall study results and limits: According to an earlier analysis, most TCR beta V segments yielded productive rearrangements about 87% or about 30% of the time. When analyzed later, the rates of TCR association showed variation by HLA locus, with DRB1 the most and HLA-C the fewest.

The chain combines TRBV7-3 with TRBJ1-2; a possible D gene is TRBD1 (5 bases). The specimen sequenced was PBMCs. This TCR derives from a woman aged 45-60 years in good health and CMV-seropositive. The CDR3 DNA reads TGTGCCAGCAGTCCTTGGGGAGGGGCGGGCTACACCTTC. Its protein is CASSPWGGAGYTF. Based on the CDR3 plus reference TRBV7-3 and TRBJ1-2, the full variable domain is GAGVSQTPSNKVTEKGKYVELRCDPISGHTALYWYRQSLGQGPEFLIYFQGTGAADDSGLPNDRFFAVRPEGSVSTLKIQRTERGDSAVYLCASSPWGGAGYTFGSGTRLTVV.